These 15 T cell receptor beta chains came from one sample sequenced in a study of CD8 T cells in ankylosing spondylitis. TCRdb recomputed calls from the 5' RACE reads with MiXCR, one row per CDR3 protein. The table records 250,000 to 350,000 distinct CDR3 sequences, around 20% of them present only once. Sequenced material: blood, either unsorted or a sorted T cell fraction (not recorded which). All receptors derive from a female donor with ankylosing spondylitis or in good health (not recorded which).

The chain uses TRBV7-9 and TRBJ1-1, with unresolved D. The CDR3 runs 14 residues. Trimming removed 0 bases from V and 6 bases from J, with 11 bases in between. Germline CDR1 and CDR2: SEHNR and FQNEAQ (reference sequence). The CDR3 nucleotides are TGTGCCAGCAGCTTAGCCAGTCTTAACCCTGAAGCTTTCTTT. Protein sequence: CASSLASLNPEAFF.

In this sample, this clonotype turned up a few times. Mismatch with germline at one junction end may stem from a read error. The gene calls are TRBV6-4 and TRBJ2-1; the D gene is possibly TRBD1 (5 bases). Looked up from germline, CDR1 is MRHNA and CDR2 is SNTAGT. The CDR3 contains 9 residues. CDR3: CASNGQATF. CDR3 bases: TGTGCCAGCAACGGACAAGCCACCTTC.

This clonotype came up a few times. The chain is built from TRBV6-5 and TRBJ1-1; D unresolved. CDR1 MNHEY and CDR2 SVGAGI come from the germline V gene. V was clipped by 2 bases and J by 0 bases, with 7 bases between them. This CDR3 is 14 amino acids long. CDR3 loop: CASSYGRMNTEAFF. The DNA of the CDR3 is TGTGCCAGCAGTTACGGACGGATGAACACTGAAGCTTTCTTT.

The table lists this clonotype with a few counts. This chain joins TRBV2 and TRBJ2-5; D possibly matches TRBD1 or TRBD2 (5 bases each). Trimming removed 6 bases from V and 1 base from J, with 9 bases in between. Germline loops: CDR1 SNHLY, CDR2 FYNNEI. The CDR3 has 13 residues. Here the CDR3 DNA reads TGTGCCAGCAGGAGGGGACCCCAAGAGACCCAGTACTTC. Protein sequence: CASRRGPQETQYF.

This clonotype has only a few counts. The rearrangement joins TRBV12-3 or TRBV12-4 to TRBJ2-7, with D uncertain. The CDR3 totals 14 residues. V dropped 4 bases and J dropped 5 bases, with 15 bases sitting between them. Here the CDR3 DNA reads TGTGCCAGCAGTTGGACGGACCCCCGAGACGAGCAGTACTTC. Translation gives CASSWTDPRDEQYF.

The chain couples TRBV3-1 to TRBJ1-6, with D unclear. CDR3 length: 17 residues. Germline V gives CDR1 LGHDT, CDR2 YNNKEL (reference sequence). V lost 1 base, J lost 5 bases, and 15 bases lay in between. CDR3 coding DNA: TGTGCCAGCAGCCAAGGAAAGGGTCGAGGAGATAATTCACCCCTCCACTTT. Translating gives CASSQGKGRGDNSPLHF.

J is TRBJ2-1 and V is TRBV28; unclear D gene. The CDR3 sequence is 14 residues long. V was cut by 1 base and J by 0 bases, with 4 bases left in between. Germline V gives CDR1 MDHEN, CDR2 SYDVKM. The chain's CDR3 is CASSLSNSYNEQFF. The CDR3 coding sequence is TGTGCCAGCAGTTTATCGAACTCCTACAATGAGCAGTTCTTC.

The chain carries TRBV12-3 or TRBV12-4 and TRBJ2-1, with D perhaps TRBD2 (6 bases). V was shortened by 2 bases and J by 3 bases, with 8 bases between the two germline ends. CDR3 length: 14 amino acids. CDR3 sequence reads: CASSLRRGYNEQFF. DNA for the CDR3: TGTGCCAGCAGTTTAAGGCGGGGCTACAATGAGCAGTTCTTC.

This clonotype came up many times. CDR3 residues: CASSELGTSGEQYF. The CDR3 DNA sequence: TGTGCCAGCAGTGAATTGGGGACCTCAGGCGAGCAGTACTTC. The J gene is TRBJ2-7, the V gene TRBV25-1; D could derive from TRBD1 or TRBD2 (5 bases each). The CDR3 consists of 14 residues. Germline-derived CDR1 and CDR2 are MGHDK and SYGVNS. V gave up 1 base and J gave up 6 bases, with 13 bases separating them.

In its sample, this clonotype was seen a few times. The V and J genes are TRBV12-3 or TRBV12-4 and TRBJ2-1; 7 bases agree with TRBD2. The CDR3 runs 14 residues. Trimming cost V 3 bases and J 7 bases; bases outside gene matches: 6. The CDR3 DNA sequence: TGTGCCAGCAGTTTTAGGCGGGGGAGAAATGAGCAGTTCTTC. Amino acid sequence: CASSFRRGRNEQFF.

The V call is TRBV5-1, the J call TRBJ1-5; D not certain. Germline V CDR1 and CDR2: SGHRS, YFSETQ. CDR3 length equals 15 residues. V dropped 4 bases and J dropped 2 bases, with 13 bases sitting between them. CDR3 DNA: TGCGCCAGCAGCCCAGTCGGCGATGGCAATCAGCCCCAGCATTTT. Protein product: CASSPVGDGNQPQHF.

This clonotype was seen more than once but under ten times. The gene calls are TRBV6-1 and TRBJ2-5; 9 nucleotides match TRBD2. V lost 7 bases and J lost 4; bases outside the gene matches: 10. In germline, CDR1 is MNHNS, CDR2 SASEGT. This CDR3 region has 15 residues. As DNA, the CDR3 is TGTGCCAGCACCACTATGGCGGGAGGGGGAGAGACCCAGTACTTC. As protein: CASTTMAGGGETQYF.

V usage is TRBV13 and J usage is TRBJ2-1; 11 bases fit TRBD2. CDR3 size: 16 residues. Germline V gives CDR1 PRHDT, CDR2 FYEKMQ (reference sequence). V trimming: 5 bases; J trimming: 4 bases; junction bases outside the gene matches: 7. Here the CDR3 reads CASSPWTSGSYNEQFF. For the CDR3, the DNA is TGTGCCAGCAGCCCCTGGACTAGCGGGTCGTACAATGAGCAGTTCTTC. The entire variable domain, with the rest obtained from reference TRBV13 and TRBJ2-1, is as follows: AAGVIQSPRHLIKEKRETATLKCYPIPRHDTVYWYQQGPGQDPQFLISFYEKMQSDKGSIPDRFSAQQFSDYHSELNMSSLELGDSALYFCASSPWTSGSYNEQFFGPGTRLTVL.

V usage is TRBV18 and J usage is TRBJ1-2; no clear D gene. Germline-derived CDR1 and CDR2 are KGHSH and LQKENI. V was trimmed by 3 bases and J by 1 base, leaving 12 bases between them. The CDR3 consists of 15 residues. The CDR3 spells CASSPLPDGNYGYTF. CDR3 DNA: TGTGCCAGCTCACCTTTGCCCGACGGTAACTATGGCTACACCTTC.

This clonotype was seen many times. The chain links TRBV29-1 to TRBJ2-2; 8 bases are shared with TRBD1. J lost 3 bases, V lost 4 bases, and 4 bases had no gene match. CDR1 is SQVTM, CDR2 ANQGSEA, per germline. The CDR3 covers 14 residues. The CDR3 sequence is CSVAKTGDTGELFF. The CDR3 DNA reads TGCAGCGTTGCCAAGACAGGGGACACCGGGGAGCTGTTTTTT.